The rows below give T cell receptor beta chains drawn from one sample of a study of T cells in Graves' hyperthyroidism and ophthalmopathy. One entry per CDR3 protein, called by TCRdb with MiXCR from the multiplex PCR reads. The data show 660,000 or so distinct CDR3 sequences, 45% seen once. Sequenced sample: peripheral blood or thyroid tissue (not recorded which). These receptors were collected from an adult man with Graves' disease, either hyperthyroidism or ophthalmopathy (not recorded which). Each CDR3 is given with its conserved first and last residue. A D gene is named only where the DNA matches it firmly. The size entry is marked missing in some rows and otherwise reads once, few, many or a size class.

J gene,D gene,clone size,V gene,CDR3 protein,CDR3 DNA
TRBJ1-1,NA,NA,TRBV19,CASSMRGQGFTEAFF,TGTGCCAGTAGTATGAGAGGGCAGGGGTTCACTGAAGCTTTCTTT
TRBJ1-1,NA,many,TRBV2,CATGTGYNTEAFF,TGTGCCACCGGGACGGGGTATAACACTGAAGCTTTCTTT
TRBJ1-4,TRBD1,NA,TRBV7-9,CASSSMDRVIEKLFF,TGTGCCAGCAGCTCCATGGACAGGGTGATTGAAAAACTGTTTTTT
TRBJ2-7,TRBD1,NA,TRBV25-1,CASSVSKDRGSYEQYF,TGTGCCAGCAGTGTCAGTAAGGACAGGGGTTCCTACGAGCAGTACTTC
TRBJ1-2,NA,few,TRBV12-3/TRBV12-4,CASSSPGTGRGYTF,TGTGCCAGCAGTTCGCCCGGGACCGGAAGAGGCTACACCTTC
TRBJ2-5,TRBD2,few,TRBV5-1,CASSAGGEEETQYF,TGCGCCAGCAGCGCGGGGGGGGAGGAAGAGACCCAGTACTTC
TRBJ1-1,NA,NA,TRBV10-2,CASSESRGSEAFF,TGCGCCAGCAGTGAGTCGAGGGGGAGTGAAGCTTTCTTT
TRBJ1-6,NA,NA,TRBV2,CARGLDYNSPLHF,TGTGCTAGAGGCCTAGACTATAATTCACCCCTCCACTTT
TRBJ1-4,TRBD1,NA,TRBV4-2,CASSQGQGDMSEKLFF,TGTGCCAGCAGCCAAGGACAGGGGGACATGAGTGAAAAACTGTTTTTT
TRBJ1-1,NA,many,TRBV5-1,CASSFDTSEAFF,TGCGCCAGCAGCTTTGACACGAGTGAAGCTTTCTTT
TRBJ1-5,TRBD1,few,TRBV24-1,CASSAIGGAGNQPQHF,TGTGCCAGCAGTGCCATAGGGGGCGCCGGCAATCAGCCCCAGCATTTT
TRBJ2-7,TRBD2,many,TRBV20-1,CSAPTLTPSGGYEQYF,TGCAGTGCGCCAACCCTCACCCCCAGCGGGGGTTACGAGCAGTACTTC
TRBJ2-7,TRBD1,NA,TRBV7-9,CASSTGTGELYEQYF,TGTGCCAGCAGCACCGGGACAGGGGAACTCTACGAGCAGTACTTC
TRBJ1-2,NA,many,TRBV29-1,CSSAVGRHGYTF,TGCAGCTCCGCGGTAGGGAGGCATGGCTACACCTTC
TRBJ1-2,NA,NA,TRBV27,CASRAINSADGYTF,TGTGCCAGCAGAGCGATAAACAGTGCCGATGGCTACACCTTC
TRBJ1-1,NA,many,TRBV10-2,CASTGDGTEAFF,TGCGCCAGCACAGGGGACGGAACTGAAGCTTTCTTT
TRBJ1-1,NA,many,TRBV7-9,CASSLSGGMNTEAFF,TGTGCCAGCAGCTTATCGGGAGGAATGAACACTGAAGCTTTCTTT
TRBJ2-2,TRBD2,few,TRBV7-6,CASSPTRGGRGGANTGELFF,TGTGCCAGCAGCCCCACAAGGGGGGGACGCGGGGGGGCGAACACCGGGGAGCTGTTTTTT
TRBJ1-1,NA,NA,TRBV6-5,CASSLSQWRSGTEAFF,TGTGCCAGCAGTTTATCGCAATGGAGAAGCGGCACTGAAGCTTTCTTT
TRBJ2-5,TRBD1,many,TRBV2,CASSASGGYQETQYF,TGTGCCAGCAGCGCCTCAGGGGGCTACCAAGAGACCCAGTACTTC
TRBJ1-2,NA,many,TRBV7-2,CASSPWRWGYTF,TGTGCCAGCAGCCCATGGAGATGGGGCTACACCTTC
TRBJ1-2,NA,few,TRBV14,CASSQDSRSYGYTF,TGTGCCAGCAGCCAAGATAGTCGATCCTATGGCTACACCTTC
TRBJ1-5,TRBD1,NA,TRBV7-8,CASSQTRDRNSNQPQHF,TGTGCCAGCAGTCAGACCCGGGACAGGAATAGCAATCAGCCCCAGCATTTT
TRBJ2-7,TRBD1,NA,TRBV29-1,CSAGQGGQQQYF,TGCAGCGCTGGACAGGGTGGGCAGCAGCAGTACTTC
TRBJ1-1,TRBD1,NA,TRBV6-6,CASSGWDSTTKAFF,TGTGCCAGCAGTGGCTGGGACAGCACCACTAAAGCTTTCTTT
TRBJ2-5,TRBD2,NA,TRBV29-1,CSFGLGLAGETQYF,TGCAGCTTTGGTCTGGGACTAGCGGGAGAGACCCAGTACTTC
TRBJ2-2,NA,once,TRBV9,CASSGRISGHLSDTGELFF,TGTGCCAGCAGCGGTAGGATTTCGGGACACCTGTCGGACACCGGGGAGCTGTTTTTT
TRBJ1-1,NA,many,TRBV24-1,CATSDRNTEAFF,TGTGCCACCAGTGACCGAAACACTGAAGCTTTCTTT
TRBJ1-1,TRBD1,few,TRBV5-1,CASSLARQGSTEAFF,TGCGCCAGCAGCTTGGCCAGACAGGGTAGCACTGAAGCTTTCTTT
TRBJ2-5,NA,NA,TRBV10-3,CAARGDFFQETQYF,TGTGCCGCTAGGGGGGATTTTTTCCAAGAGACCCAGTACTTC
TRBJ1-6,NA,NA,TRBV10-3,CASRTGLGESPLHF,TGTGCCAGCAGAACGGGGTTGGGTGAGTCACCCCTCCACTTT
TRBJ2-7,NA,few,TRBV11-2,CASSLRGGLYEQYF,TGTGCCAGCAGCTTAAGGGGAGGACTCTACGAGCAGTACTTC
TRBJ2-7,TRBD1,NA,TRBV11-1,CASRPGQGILEQYF,TGTGCCAGCAGACCGGGACAGGGAATTCTCGAGCAGTACTTC
TRBJ1-1,NA,NA,TRBV7-9,CASSLGLRGTTEAFF,TGTGCCAGCAGCTTAGGATTACGGGGCACCACTGAAGCTTTCTTT
TRBJ2-7,TRBD1,NA,TRBV19,CASSIVGTGVEQYF,TGTGCCAGTAGTATAGTAGGGACAGGGGTCGAGCAGTACTTC
TRBJ1-4,NA,NA,TRBV7-2,CASSRTAGSSGKLFF,TGTGCCAGCAGCCGGACCGCAGGATCTAGTGGAAAACTGTTTTTT
TRBJ1-4,TRBD1,NA,TRBV29-1,CSVEDYGGTDNEKLFF,TGCAGCGTTGAAGATTATGGAGGGACAGATAATGAAAAACTGTTTTTT
TRBJ2-7,TRBD1,NA,TRBV10-3,CAVLDRRTYEQYF,TGTGCCGTACTGGACAGGAGAACCTACGAGCAGTACTTC
TRBJ1-1,NA,NA,TRBV29-1,CSVFGTLYPGEAFF,TGCAGCGTTTTCGGCACTTTATATCCTGGGGAAGCTTTCTTT
TRBJ1-2,TRBD1,few,TRBV19,CATRSGGIYGYTF,TGTGCCACCAGGTCAGGGGGGATCTATGGCTACACCTTC
TRBJ2-5,NA,many,TRBV10-3,CAISESTQGETQYF,TGTGCCATCAGTGAGTCGACTCAGGGAGAGACCCAGTACTTC
TRBJ1-2,NA,NA,TRBV14,CASSHDRPANYGYTF,TGTGCCAGCAGCCATGACAGGCCAGCTAACTATGGCTACACCTTC
TRBJ1-5,TRBD1,few,TRBV10-3,CAISESSSGRGNQPQHF,TGTGCCATCAGTGAGTCGAGTTCAGGCAGGGGGAATCAGCCCCAGCATTTT
TRBJ1-2,NA,many,TRBV29-1,CSVPGLGYGYTF,TGCAGCGTTCCGGGGCTCGGCTATGGCTACACCTTC
TRBJ2-7,TRBD1,NA,TRBV20-1,CSAAGTGDHEQYF,TGCAGTGCTGCCGGGACAGGGGACCACGAGCAGTACTTC
TRBJ1-4,NA,NA,TRBV10-3,CAILRDGSEKLFF,TGTGCCATACTTCGGGACGGAAGCGAAAAACTGTTTTTT
TRBJ1-2,NA,NA,TRBV20-1,CSARIRENLYGYTF,TGCAGTGCTAGAATCCGGGAAAACCTCTATGGCTACACCTTC
TRBJ1-5,NA,few,TRBV7-2,CASSLSPNSNQPQHF,TGTGCCAGCAGCTTAAGCCCAAATAGCAATCAGCCCCAGCATTTT
TRBJ1-5,TRBD1,few,TRBV7-6,CASSSFDRGDQPQHF,TGTGCCAGCAGCTCCTTTGACAGGGGAGATCAGCCCCAGCATTTT
TRBJ2-5,NA,NA,TRBV24-1,CASGWVLQETQYF,TGTGCCAGCGGGTGGGTCCTACAAGAGACCCAGTACTTC
TRBJ2-5,NA,many,TRBV29-1,CSVDPPDGQETQYF,TGCAGCGTTGATCCCCCCGACGGCCAAGAGACCCAGTACTTC